These T cell receptor beta chains were read from a single sample in a study of shared clonotypes between healthy human individuals. Repertoires were generated with immunoSEQ multiplex PCR, while TCRdb's copy carries only in-frame clones and drops some. The top ten clones hold about 1.5% of a sample with around 1 million clones, over 60% of them seen once. Specimen: memory CD4+ T cells sorted from blood. The receptors come from a man aged 18 to 29 in good health. Both conserved end residues are part of each CDR3. Each record gives: J gene, V gene, clone size, D gene, CDR3 protein, CDR3 DNA. D genes are given only for firm matches. Not all rows give a size; the values are once, few, many and, for expanded clones, a class.

TRBJ1-6 TRBV7-2 NA NA CASSLYRGGESPLHF TGTGCCAGCAGCTTATACCGGGGGGGCGAATCACCCCTCCACTTT
TRBJ2-5 TRBV6-6 NA TRBD2 CASRRTSGGTQETQYF TGTGCCAGCAGGCGGACTAGCGGGGGGACCCAAGAGACCCAGTACTTC
TRBJ2-1 TRBV2 NA NA CASTQSHEQFF TGTGCCAGCACCCAGTCCCATGAGCAGTTCTTC
TRBJ2-7 TRBV10-3 NA TRBD2 CAISGSGELGYEQYF TGTGCCATCAGTGGGAGCGGGGAGTTGGGCTACGAGCAGTACTTC
TRBJ2-7 TRBV9 NA NA CASSVEAGPSYEQYF TGTGCCAGCAGCGTAGAGGCGGGACCATCCTACGAGCAGTACTTC
TRBJ1-3 TRBV7-9 NA NA CASSLAGFGNTIYF TGTGCCAGCAGCTTAGCCGGGTTCGGAAACACCATATATTTT
TRBJ2-5 TRBV11-3 few TRBD2 CASSLGTSGQETQYF TGTGCCAGCAGCTTAGGGACTAGCGGCCAAGAGACCCAGTACTTC
TRBJ1-1 TRBV2 NA NA CASGRTEAFF TGTGCAAGCGGGAGAACTGAAGCTTTCTTT
TRBJ2-5 TRBV28 NA TRBD2 CASSLSASGGLETQYF TGTGCCAGCAGTTTATCCGCTAGCGGGGGGTTGGAGACCCAGTACTTC
TRBJ1-5 TRBV18 NA NA CASSPPGATSNQPQHF TGTGCCAGCTCACCCCCAGGAGCCACTAGCAATCAGCCCCAGCATTTT
TRBJ1-1 TRBV5-1 few NA CASSVQGTEAFF TGCGCCAGCAGCGTACAGGGAACTGAAGCTTTCTTT
TRBJ2-3 TRBV5-4 NA TRBD1 CASSPPGGGPSTDTQYF TGTGCCAGCAGCCCCCCAGGGGGCGGTCCTAGCACAGATACGCAGTATTTT
TRBJ2-7 TRBV5-1 few NA CASSLGSIYEQYF TGCGCCAGCAGCTTGGGCTCAATCTACGAGCAGTACTTC
TRBJ2-3 TRBV5-6 NA NA CASTLIGSTDTQYF TGTGCCAGCACCCTAATAGGGAGCACAGATACGCAGTATTTT
TRBJ1-3 TRBV7-2 NA NA CASSRPRDSGNTIYF TGTGCCAGCAGCCGCCCCCGGGACTCTGGAAACACCATATATTTT
TRBJ1-6 TRBV4-1 NA NA CASSQEGRGGVGSPLHF TGCGCCAGCAGCCAAGAAGGACGGGGGGGGGTAGGTTCACCCCTCCACTTT
TRBJ1-6 TRBV28 NA NA CASSSLFKNSPLHF TGTGCCAGCAGTTCCCTCTTTAAAAATTCACCCCTCCACTTT
TRBJ1-2 TRBV4-1 few NA CASSQEVQGLFGGYTF TGCGCCAGCAGCCAAGAGGTCCAGGGTCTCTTCGGAGGCTACACCTTC
TRBJ1-1 TRBV11-2 NA NA CASSFQTGGNTEAFF TGTGCCAGCAGCTTCCAGACGGGGGGGAACACTGAAGCTTTCTTT
TRBJ1-2 TRBV5-8 NA NA CASSLTGTWRYGYTF TGTGCCAGCAGCTTGACAGGGACTTGGCGGTATGGCTACACCTTC
TRBJ2-2 TRBV11-3 NA NA CASSEGVNTGELFF TGTGCCAGCAGCGAGGGGGTTAACACCGGGGAGCTGTTTTTT